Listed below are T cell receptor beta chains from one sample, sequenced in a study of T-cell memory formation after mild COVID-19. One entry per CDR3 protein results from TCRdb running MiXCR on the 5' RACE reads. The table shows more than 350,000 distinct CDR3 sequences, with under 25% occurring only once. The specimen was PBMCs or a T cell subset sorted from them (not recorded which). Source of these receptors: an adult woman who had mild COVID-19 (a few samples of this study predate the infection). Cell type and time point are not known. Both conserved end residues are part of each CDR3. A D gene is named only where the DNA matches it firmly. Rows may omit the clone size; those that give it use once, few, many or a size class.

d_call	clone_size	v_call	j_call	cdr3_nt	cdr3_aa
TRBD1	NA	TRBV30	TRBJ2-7	TGTGCCTGGAGTCTCAGACAGGGGGCCGGAGAGCAGTACTTC	CAWSLRQGAGEQYF
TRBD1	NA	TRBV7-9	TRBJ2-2	TGTGCCAGCAGCTCACAGCCGACAGGGCCAAACACCGGGGAGCTGTTTTTT	CASSSQPTGPNTGELFF
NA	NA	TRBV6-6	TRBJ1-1	TGTGCCAGCAGTTATAAGGGGGGCGAAGGATCTGAAGCTTTCTTT	CASSYKGGEGSEAFF
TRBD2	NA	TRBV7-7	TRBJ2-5	TGTGCTAGCAGTCGAGGACTAGCGGGACTGCAAGAGACCCAGTACTTC	CASSRGLAGLQETQYF
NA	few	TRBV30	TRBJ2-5	TGTGCCTGGAATCCCGGGGGAGAGACCCAGTACTTC	CAWNPGGETQYF
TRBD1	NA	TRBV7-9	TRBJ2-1	TGTGCCAGCAGCCCCGGTTCTGTTGGGAGGACAGGGGTTTTGGATGAGCAGTTCTTC	CASSPGSVGRTGVLDEQFF
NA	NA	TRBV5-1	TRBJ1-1	TGCGCCAGCAGCAATACGGAGCCAGGTGGAACACTGAAAGGGACTGAAGCTTTCTTT	CASSNTEPGGTLKGTEAFF
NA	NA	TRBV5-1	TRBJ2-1	TGCGCCAGCAGCTTTTCGACGGGGACCTACAATGAGCAGTTCTTC	CASSFSTGTYNEQFF
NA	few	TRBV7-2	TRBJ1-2	TGTGCCAGCAGCTTAGAGTTTGGGGCAGGGATTAGCTACACCTTC	CASSLEFGAGISYTF
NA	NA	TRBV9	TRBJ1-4	TGTGCCAGCAGCCCCAATGGGGATGTTAATGAAAAACTGTTTTTT	CASSPNGDVNEKLFF
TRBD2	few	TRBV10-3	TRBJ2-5	TGTGCCATCAGTGAGTTGACTAGCGGAGCGTTCGGGACCCAGTACTTC	CAISELTSGAFGTQYF
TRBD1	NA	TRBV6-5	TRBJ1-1	TGTGCCAGCAGTTACCACGGGACAGGCGCTGAAGCTTTCTTT	CASSYHGTGAEAFF
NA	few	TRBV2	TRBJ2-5	TGTGCCAGCAGTTACGGTCTGCAAGAGACCCAGTACTTC	CASSYGLQETQYF
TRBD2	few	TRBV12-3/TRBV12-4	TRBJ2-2	TGTGCCAGCAGACCGGGACTAGCGGGAGAAGACACCGGGGAGCTGTTTTTT	CASRPGLAGEDTGELFF
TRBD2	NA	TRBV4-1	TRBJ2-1	TGCGCCAGCAGCCAAGAAAGTCTAGCGGGGCGGAACCTTTACAATGAGCAGTTCTTC	CASSQESLAGRNLYNEQFF
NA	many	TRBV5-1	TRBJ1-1	TGCGCCAGCAGCTTGGCGGGGGAGATGAACACTGAAGCTTTCTTT	CASSLAGEMNTEAFF
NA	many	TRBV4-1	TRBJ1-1	TGCGCCAGCAGCCTGGTAGTGGGGACCACTGAAGCTTTCTTT	CASSLVVGTTEAFF
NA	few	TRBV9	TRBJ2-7	TGTGCCAGCAGCCTTCGGGAGGGAACAGGGGGTGACGAGCAGTACTTC	CASSLREGTGGDEQYF
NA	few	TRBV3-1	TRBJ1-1	TGTGCCAGCAGGCCGTTACCTGCGAGCACTGAAGCTTTCTTT	CASRPLPASTEAFF
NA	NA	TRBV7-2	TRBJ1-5	TGTGCCAGCAGCTTCTACAGGGACAGCAATCAGCCCCAGCATTTT	CASSFYRDSNQPQHF
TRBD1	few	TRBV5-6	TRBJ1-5	TGTGCCAGCAGCTTGGGGCCCACAGGGGGTTACCAGCCCCAGCATTTT	CASSLGPTGGYQPQHF
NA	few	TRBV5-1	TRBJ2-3	TGCGCCAGCAGCTTGCGCGTAGGCGATACGCAGTATTTT	CASSLRVGDTQYF
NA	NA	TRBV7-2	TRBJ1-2	TGTGCCAGCAGCTCTCGCAAGGGGGGTGTTCCCTATGGCTACACCTTC	CASSSRKGGVPYGYTF
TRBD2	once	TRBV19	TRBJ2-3	TGTGCCAGTAGTATGGCAGCGGGGAGCGGGGATACGCAGTATTTT	CASSMAAGSGDTQYF
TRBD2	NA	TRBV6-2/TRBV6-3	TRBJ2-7	TGTGCCAGCAGTTACTCCCCGGGACTAGCGGGAGTCCGATCCTACGAGCAGTACTTC	CASSYSPGLAGVRSYEQYF
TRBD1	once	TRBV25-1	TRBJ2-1	TGTGCCAGCACCAAAGGACAGGGGGTAAATGAGCAGTTCTTC	CASTKGQGVNEQFF
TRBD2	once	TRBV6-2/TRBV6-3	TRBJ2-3	TGTGCCAGCAGTTCCACGATTCTCCGACTAGCGGTCACAGATACGCAGTATTTT	CASSSTILRLAVTDTQYF